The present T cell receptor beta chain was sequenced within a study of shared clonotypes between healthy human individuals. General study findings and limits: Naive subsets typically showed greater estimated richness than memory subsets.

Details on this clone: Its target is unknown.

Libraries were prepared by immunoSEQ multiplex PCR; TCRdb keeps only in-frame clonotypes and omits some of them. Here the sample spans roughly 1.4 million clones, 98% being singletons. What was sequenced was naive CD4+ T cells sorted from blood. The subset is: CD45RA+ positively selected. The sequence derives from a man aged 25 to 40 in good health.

DNA of the CDR3: TGCGCCAGCAGCTTGGGGGGACTAGCGAACGAGCAGTACTTC. Its protein product is CASSLGGLANEQYF. The chain has TRBV5-1 and TRBJ2-7; 10 bases match TRBD2. With 0 bases clipped from V and 5 bases from J, the junction kept 2 bases outside the gene matches. The germline V gene encodes CDR1 SGHRS and CDR2 YFSETQ. This CDR3 has 14 amino acids.